The sequence of this T cell receptor (beta chain) was determined in a study of blood T cell repertoires in COVID-19 (dated by TCRdb to 2020 to 2022). About the full investigation: Samples from collaborators originated in the United States, Italy and Spain and spanned both the acute and convalescent phases of COVID-19. The prospective study material was composed of cDNA or gDNA derived from T cells, B-cell-depleted T cells, or PBMCs. The dataset comprised deeply sampled blood TCRbeta repertoires from subjects exposed to, actively infected with, or recovered from COVID-19. The repertoires were released in a freely available public database intended as a resource for research on the immune response to SARS-CoV-2. Samples came from the ongoing ImmuneRACE study (first 160 participants) plus 1,254 subjects from 6 global collaborators. Nearly every sample came with metadata listing a de-identified subject ID, COVID-19 status, age in years and sex. HLA class I and class II types, where available, came from metadata supplied by the sample provider rather than from assay-based typing. General study outcomes and caveats: The quantity of clinical and demographic metadata differed by source and by participant and was supplied without curation.

Participants in the prospective study were aged roughly 18 to 95 years, lived in 24 United States geographic areas, and enrolled through a virtual design. Cohort assignment in the prospective study relied on participant-reported clinical history from a screening survey and a study questionnaire. Exposed participants were defined as having been in contact with someone with a PCR-confirmed or clinician-diagnosed COVID-19 case within 2 weeks of study entry. In the prospective study, mobile phlebotomists collected whole blood, serum and a nasopharyngeal or oropharyngeal swab from each participant. Prospective study participants could optionally give additional blood draws and questionnaires over a roughly two-month period. Before DNA extraction, prospective study blood samples were shipped either frozen or at room temperature. The immunoSEQ Assay, a bias-controlled multiplex PCR, was used to amplify TCRbeta CDR3 regions from genomic DNA. Per the authors' processing: The number of nucleated cells in each sample was estimated by amplification of reference gene primers within the assay. Sequence reads were collapsed and filtered to measure the absolute abundance of every unique TCRbeta CDR3 rearrangement. Productive Simpson clonality was computed per sample as the square root of Simpson's diversity index over productive rearrangements. TCRdb mirrors the immuneACCESS table, restricted to in-frame sequences. Some clones are absent from its copies; in checked studies, under half trace to an unresolved V gene, and the reason for the others is unknown. V, J and clone size were drawn from that table, and D and trimming were deduced from the DNA. The sample table lists 200,000 to 300,000 clones, about 87% of them with a count of one. Clones ranked in the top ten supply 0.85% to 0.95% of the sample.

V loses 5 bases of germline sequence and J loses 0 bases, and the interval between the two ends is 14 bases. CDR1 is given as MDHEN and CDR2 as SYDVKM, both from the germline V gene. Measured from the cysteine to the valine, the CDR3 is 15 residues long. Solely the CDR3 DNA is kept, with 45 bases framed from the first base. On this clone: Its antigen is still unknown. No clone much larger than this one lies a single base away; base qualities are absent.

The specimen sequenced was PBMCs or T cells enriched from blood (not recorded which). The receptor was derived from a man aged 45-65 years who had been exposed to COVID-19. The sequence links TRBV28 to TRBJ2-7, with the D gene not confidently named. The CDR3 region: CASSETVTYSYEQYV. The DNA is as follows: TGTGCCAGCAGTGAAACGGTGACTTACTCCTACGAGCAGTACGTC.